The 12 T cell receptor beta chains presented below share a single source sample, sequenced in a study of CXCR3-negative and CXCR3-positive naive CD8 T cells. TRB cDNA libraries were made by UMI-labeled 5' RACE. Following a re-call of the 5' RACE reads, TCRdb has one entry per CDR3 protein and lacks DNA. In total, the table holds over 100,000 distinct CDR3 sequences. The specimen was naive CXCR3- CD8+ T cells from blood. Sample subset: CD45RO-CCR7+CD27+CD95- naive CD8+ T cells lacking CXCR3 (TNR3-). These receptors all stem from a human donor in good health. Some clones in this sample may be carry-over from other donors' samples.

The J gene is TRBJ2-7, the V gene TRBV12-3 or TRBV12-4; with no DNA, the TCRdb D assignment of TRBD1 cannot be verified. The CDR3 is 17 residues long. The CDR3 here is CASSPPPAVVLSYEQYF.

The chain joins TRBV28 to TRBJ2-1; TCRdb's D call of TRBD1 is untestable without DNA. Germline lookup yields CDR1 MDHEN and CDR2 SYDVKM. The CDR3 totals 14 residues. The CDR3 loop is CASRAGAAHNEQFF.

CDR3 in amino acids: CASSLRSSGYEQYF. The chain couples TRBV12-3 or TRBV12-4 to TRBJ2-7; TCRdb outputs TRBD2, but without DNA this stays unchecked. This CDR3 spans 14 amino acids.

The chain couples TRBV27 to TRBJ2-7; TCRdb picks TRBD1, but there is no DNA to check that call. Germline CDR1 reads MNHEY; CDR2 reads SMNVEV (reference sequence). The CDR3 contains 11 residues. The CDR3 is CASSRATEQYF.

The chain links TRBV4-3 to TRBJ1-3. Germline lookup yields CDR1 LGHNA and CDR2 YSLEER. The CDR3 covers 17 residues. The CDR3 spells CASSQDRRTPSGNTIYF.

This chain joins TRBV7-9 and TRBJ2-6. Germline CDR1 reads SEHNR; CDR2 reads FQNEAQ (reference sequence). This CDR3 comprises 15 residues. This CDR3 reads CASSSDGPGANVLTF.

This rearrangement joins TRBV12-3 or TRBV12-4 to TRBJ2-3; TCRdb reports TRBD1, a call that lacks DNA to check it against. CDR3 length equals 13 residues. CDR3 sequence reads: CASRTGLTDTQYF.

V is TRBV7-9 and J is TRBJ2-7. The germline V gene has CDR1 SEHNR and CDR2 FQNEAQ (reference sequence). The CDR3 consists of 12 residues. The CDR3 sequence: CASSFQPDEQYF.

This chain links TRBV3-1 with TRBJ2-1; TCRdb indicates TRBD2, and absent DNA this call remains unverified. The CDR3 is 16 residues long. Germline CDR1 LGHDT, CDR2 YNNKEL (reference sequence). CDR3 sequence reads: CASSQDLREVNNEQFF.

V is TRBV20-1 and J is TRBJ2-1; checking the TCRdb D call of TRBD2 is not possible without DNA. Germline V gene lookup returns CDR1 DFQATT and CDR2 SNEGSKA (reference sequence). CDR3 length: 19 amino acids. CDR3 loop: CSARDPSGRAWRSYNEQFF.

The V gene is TRBV6-5, the J gene TRBJ2-3; TCRdb outputs TRBD2, but without DNA this stays unchecked. The CDR3 is 15 amino acids. Germline CDR1 is MNHEY and CDR2 is SVGAGI. The CDR3 loop is CASSYSSEGTDTQYF.

The genes are TRBV27 and TRBJ2-7; lacking DNA, the TRBD1 call made by TCRdb goes unchecked. This CDR3 is built from 15 residues. Per the germline V gene, CDR1 is MNHEY and CDR2 is SMNVEV (reference sequence). The CDR3 sequence: CASSLSGGVSYEQYF.